Listed below are T cell receptor beta chains from one sample, sequenced in a study of human T cells and chemical hapten exposure. TCRdb called the RACE reads again in MiXCR, with one record for every CDR3 protein. This sample has around 300,000 distinct CDR3 sequences; roughly 7.4% occur once, and the top ten carry 0.9% to 1.5%. The sample here was whole blood, taken in connection with sensitization to the hapten diphenylcyclopropenone (DPC). These receptors were obtained from a man aged 18 to 29 with alopecia areata. Some clones in this sample may be carry-over from other donors' samples. Both conserved end residues are part of each CDR3. The order of the fields is J gene, V gene, clone size, D gene, CDR3 DNA, CDR3 protein. A D gene is named only where the DNA matches it firmly. Rows give clone size only sometimes, using once, few, many, or a class for an expanded clone.

>TRBJ1-1|TRBV6-5|.|TRBD1
TGTGCCAGCAGTCCGTCGACAGGGGCGTTTGAAGCTTTCTTT
CASSPSTGAFEAFF
>TRBJ2-5|TRBV7-2|few|TRBD1
TGTGCCAGCAGCCACGACAGGGGCCTTCAAGAGACCCAGTACTTC
CASSHDRGLQETQYF
>TRBJ1-5|TRBV10-1|.|.
TGCGCCAGCAGTTTACAGAGGGATCAGCCCCAGCATTTT
CASSLQRDQPQHF
>TRBJ1-6|TRBV6-2/TRBV6-3|many|.
TGTGCCAGCGCCCCGGAGGAGGGTTATAATTCACCCCTCCACTTT
CASAPEEGYNSPLHF
>TRBJ1-1|TRBV5-6|many|TRBD1
TGTGCCAGCAGCTTGCTGGGACAGGGGGCGCGCACTGAAGCTTTCTTT
CASSLLGQGARTEAFF
>TRBJ2-3|TRBV28|many|.
TGTGCCAGCAGTGAACGGAGCGATACGCAGTATTTT
CASSERSDTQYF
>TRBJ2-2|TRBV6-2/TRBV6-3|.|TRBD2
TGTGCCAGCAGTTACGGGACTAGCCTGAACACCGGGGAGCTGTTTTTT
CASSYGTSLNTGELFF
>TRBJ2-3|TRBV6-5|.|TRBD2
TGTGCCAGCAGCCCGGGACTAGCGGGGGGGCTGTCAATGGATACGCAGTATTTT
CASSPGLAGGLSMDTQYF
>TRBJ1-1|TRBV7-8|few|.
TGTGCCAGCAGCGAAGACAGGATCACTGAAGCTTTCTTT
CASSEDRITEAFF
>TRBJ1-5|TRBV7-9|many|.
TGTGCCAGCAGCTTAGATGGGGGGTATCAGCCCCAGCATTTT
CASSLDGGYQPQHF
>TRBJ1-2|TRBV7-9|.|.
TGTGCCAGCAGCTTAGTGGAGGCCAGCCAGATCTATGGCTACACCTTC
CASSLVEASQIYGYTF
>TRBJ2-2|TRBV10-3|few|.
TGTGCCATCAGTGTTTCAGGGGGGCGAAGGACTTCTGCCGGGGAGCTGTTTTTT
CAISVSGGRRTSAGELFF
>TRBJ2-7|TRBV5-1|.|.
TGCGCCAGCAGCTTGCGGCGGGGGCTATACGAGCAGTACTTC
CASSLRRGLYEQYF
>TRBJ2-7|TRBV5-5|few|.
TGTGCCAGCAGCTTGGGGGCCCGGATTACCACCTACGAGCAGTACTTC
CASSLGARITTYEQYF
>TRBJ1-1|TRBV6-6|few|.
TGTGCCAGCAGTTACTCGATCGGGCTGATGAACACTGAAGCTTTCTTT
CASSYSIGLMNTEAFF
>TRBJ1-3|TRBV2|.|.
TGTGCCAGTCGGGACGGCCGCTCTGGAAACACCATATATTTT
CASRDGRSGNTIYF
>TRBJ1-2|TRBV7-9|.|.
TGTGCCAGCACCCAAGGGGCAGGGACCTATGGCTACACCTTC
CASTQGAGTYGYTF
>TRBJ2-5|TRBV20-1|.|TRBD2
TGCAGTGCGTCCGGACTAGCGGGGGAGGAGACCCAGTACTTC
CSASGLAGEETQYF
>TRBJ2-5|TRBV11-2|many|.
TGTGCCAGCAGCTTCGGCGGACAGCAAGAGACCCAGTACTTC
CASSFGGQQETQYF
>TRBJ1-4|TRBV9|.|.
TGTGTCAGCAGCGTAGCGGGGCCAGCAAATAATGAAAAACTGTTTTTT
CVSSVAGPANNEKLFF
>TRBJ1-2|TRBV6-2/TRBV6-3|few|.
TGTGCCAGCAGAGTCCGAGCTAACTATGGCTACACCTTC
CASRVRANYGYTF
>TRBJ1-5|TRBV5-1|few|TRBD1
TGCGCCAGCAGTGGACAGGGGTTTGGGCCCCAGCATTTT
CASSGQGFGPQHF
>TRBJ2-5|TRBV12-3/TRBV12-4|many|.
TGTGCCAGCAGCTTAGGACTTCAAGAGACCCAGTACTTC
CASSLGLQETQYF
>TRBJ2-3|TRBV2|.|TRBD1
TGTGCCAGCCTCGAGGACAGGGGAGGGATCGGCACAGATACGCAGTATTTT
CASLEDRGGIGTDTQYF
>TRBJ1-2|TRBV20-1|.|.
TGCAGTGCTAGACCCCCGGGGGGGCAGGGTGGCTACACCTTC
CSARPPGGQGGYTF
>TRBJ1-2|TRBV25-1|few|.
TGTGCCAGCAGTGAATACCGGGACATCAACTGGGATGGCTACACCTTC
CASSEYRDINWDGYTF
>TRBJ2-3|TRBV12-3/TRBV12-4|many|.
TGTGCCAGCAGTCGTGGGGCAGCGGGCGGCACAGATACGCAGTATTTT
CASSRGAAGGTDTQYF
>TRBJ1-1|TRBV4-3|.|.
TGCGCCAGCAGCCAAGATCCAGGTGTGGACACTGAAGCTTTCTTT
CASSQDPGVDTEAFF
>TRBJ2-2|TRBV5-1|few|.
TGCGCCAGCAGCTTGGGGGTAAAGAACACCGGGGAGCTGTTTTTT
CASSLGVKNTGELFF
>TRBJ2-2|TRBV11-2|.|.
TGTGCCAGCAGCGAGCGGGACAACCCCGGGGAGCTGTTTTTT
CASSERDNPGELFF
>TRBJ2-4|TRBV10-3|.|.
TGTGCCATCAGTGGTGGAGAGGGCAAAAACATTCAGTACTTC
CAISGGEGKNIQYF
>TRBJ2-5|TRBV6-5|.|.
TGTGCCAGCAGTACCAGGGGTTTCGGGGAGACCCAGTACTTC
CASSTRGFGETQYF
>TRBJ2-2|TRBV5-1|few|TRBD1
TGCGCCAGCAGCGAGGCCGGGACAGGGGTGTCCGGGGAGCTGTTTTTT
CASSEAGTGVSGELFF
>TRBJ2-1|TRBV12-3/TRBV12-4|.|TRBD1
TGTGCCAGCAGGATTGCCGGACAGGGAGGTCCCAATGAGCAGTTCTTC
CASRIAGQGGPNEQFF
>TRBJ1-1|TRBV6-6|few|.
TGTGCCAGCAGTTACTCTGGGAGCTCGAACACTGAAGCTTTCTTT
CASSYSGSSNTEAFF
>TRBJ1-6|TRBV5-5|.|.
TGTGCCAGCAGCGGGGACGGTCCTGGGCTGAGCTCCTATAATTCACCCCTCCACTTT
CASSGDGPGLSSYNSPLHF
>TRBJ2-4|TRBV4-3|few|TRBD2
TGCGCCAGCAGCCAAGAAACCCGCGGGGGGACCATTCAGTACTTC
CASSQETRGGTIQYF
>TRBJ2-7|TRBV25-1|few|.
TGTGCCAGCAGTGAAGGGTTCGAAGCCTCCTACGAGCAGTACTTC
CASSEGFEASYEQYF
>TRBJ1-1|TRBV20-1|few|.
TGCAGTGCTAACTCCCCCGGGTCCCTGAACACTGAAGCTTTCTTT
CSANSPGSLNTEAFF
>TRBJ1-1|TRBV6-2/TRBV6-3|many|TRBD1
TGTGCCAGCAGTCAACAGGGGGCGAACACTGAAGCTTTCTTT
CASSQQGANTEAFF
>TRBJ2-2|TRBV5-1|few|TRBD1
TGCGCCAGCAGCTTGGCCCAGGGGGCTGCCACCGGGGAGCTGTTTTTT
CASSLAQGAATGELFF
>TRBJ2-7|TRBV27|many|.
TGTGCCAGCAGTTTAGTCTGGGAGCAGTACTTC
CASSLVWEQYF
>TRBJ2-1|TRBV4-2|few|TRBD2
TGTGCCAGCAGCCATGTACTCGGGACTAGCGGGGATTACAATGAGCAGTTCTTC
CASSHVLGTSGDYNEQFF
>TRBJ1-5|TRBV10-3|few|TRBD1
TGTGCCATCAGTGACCCTGGACAGGGTTACAACCAGCCCCAGCATTTT
CAISDPGQGYNQPQHF
>TRBJ2-3|TRBV3-1|once|.
TGTGCCAGCAGCCAAGAAGCTACAAGAGGGGATACGCAGTATTTT
CASSQEATRGDTQYF
>TRBJ1-5|TRBV12-3/TRBV12-4|.|.
TGTGCCAGCAGTCGACAGATAGCTAGCAATCAGCCCCAGCATTTT
CASSRQIASNQPQHF
>TRBJ1-1|TRBV6-2/TRBV6-3|.|.
TGTGCCAGCAGCACTCTCCCCTTATTTGCTTTCTTT
CASSTLPLFAFF
>TRBJ2-4|TRBV10-2|many|.
TGCGCCAGCAGTGCAGGGTTCACCAAAAACATTCAGTACTTC
CASSAGFTKNIQYF
>TRBJ2-3|TRBV9|.|TRBD2
TGTGCCAGCAGCGAGAGACTAGCGGGGAACGCAGATACGCAGTATTTT
CASSERLAGNADTQYF
>TRBJ1-5|TRBV7-2|.|.
TGTGCCAGCAGCTTAGCGATAGGGACCCAGCCCCAGCATTTT
CASSLAIGTQPQHF
>TRBJ2-3|TRBV29-1|many|TRBD2
TGCAGCGTTGAAGTTAGCGGGGGGGCGGGAGATACGCAGTATTTT
CSVEVSGGAGDTQYF
>TRBJ1-2|TRBV7-2|.|TRBD1
TGTGCCAGCAGCTTAGCTACCGGACAGGGCCAGGACACCTTC
CASSLATGQGQDTF
>TRBJ1-4|TRBV27|many|TRBD1
TGTGCCAGCAGGCCGTCACAGGGGGCGTCTGATGAAAAACTGTTTTTT
CASRPSQGASDEKLFF